The clone carrying this T cell receptor (beta chain) was counted many times. V shed 3 bases and J shed 1 base, with 9 bases lying between them. The CDR3 is made up of 13 amino acids. CDR1 DFQATT and CDR2 SNEGSKA come from the germline V gene (reference sequence). There were TCR beta CDR3 regions amplified from RNA transcripts. The HTBI primer set drove a first-round RT-PCR of the TCR CDR3. One entry per CDR3 protein, called by TCRdb with MiXCR from the multiplex PCR reads. Of about 480,000 distinct CDR3 sequences detected, roughly a quarter appear once; the ten largest clones hold about 11%. This sample is part of a study of T cells in Graves' hyperthyroidism and ophthalmopathy.

Sequences were obtained from blood. The V and J genes are TRBV20-1 and TRBJ1-1; D unclear. This sequence was found in a woman aged 25 to 39 with Graves' ophthalmopathy. CDR3 nucleotide sequence: TGCAGTGCTAGGTCGACGCAGAACACTGAAGCTTTCTTT. Amino acids: CSARSTQNTEAFF.